This T cell receptor (beta chain) came from a study of shared clonotypes between healthy human individuals. The CDR3 is 12 residues long. Trimming left V 1 base short and J 5 bases short, with 2 bases between. Per germline, CDR1 MDHEN and CDR2 SYDVKM. Replicate PCRs run on sorted subsets employed approximately 0.2 ug DNA, approximately 30,000 T cell genomes. Sequenced by immunoSEQ multiplex PCR; TCRdb stores in-frame clones only, minus some. The sample holds about 380,000 clones; about 97% are singletons and the top ten take about 0.32%. This TCR was sampled from a man between 25 and 39 years old in good health. The material sequenced was memory CD8+ T cells sorted from blood. Subset: CD45RO+ cells pooled with CCR7-negative TemRA cells. J is TRBJ2-2 and V is TRBV28, with no clear D. CDR3 region: CASSLLTGELFF. In nucleotides, the CDR3 is TGTGCCAGCAGTTTATTGACCGGGGAGCTGTTTTTT. Using reference TRBV28 and TRBJ2-2 for the parts outside the CDR3, the full variable domain is DVKVTQSSRYLVKRTGEKVFLECVQDMDHENMFWYRQDPGLGLRLIYFSYDVKMKEKGDIPEGYSVSREKKERFSLILESASTNQTSMYLCASSLLTGELFFGEGSRLTVL.